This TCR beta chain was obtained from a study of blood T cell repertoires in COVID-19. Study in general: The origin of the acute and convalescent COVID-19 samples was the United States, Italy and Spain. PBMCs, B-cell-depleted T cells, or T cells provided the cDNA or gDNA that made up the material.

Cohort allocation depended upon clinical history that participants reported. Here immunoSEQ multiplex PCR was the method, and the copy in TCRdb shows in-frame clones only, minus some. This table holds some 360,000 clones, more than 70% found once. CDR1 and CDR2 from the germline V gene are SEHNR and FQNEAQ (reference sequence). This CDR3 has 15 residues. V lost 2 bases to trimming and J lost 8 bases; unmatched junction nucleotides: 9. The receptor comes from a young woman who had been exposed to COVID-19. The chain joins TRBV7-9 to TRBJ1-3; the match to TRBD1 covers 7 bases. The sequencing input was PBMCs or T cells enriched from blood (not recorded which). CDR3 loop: CASSLRDSLTDTIYF. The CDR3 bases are TGTGCCAGCAGCTTACGGGACAGCCTTACGGACACCATATATTTT.